This is a list of T cell receptor beta chains from one sample in a study of CD8+ T cells in alopecia areata. Clones were read by immunoSEQ multiplex PCR, and TCRdb kept only the in-frame ones, dropping some. The sample records 150,000 to 250,000 clones, nearly 60% being singletons. The sample in question was CD4+ T cells sorted from blood, obtained at week 24, from a patient treated with tofacitinib. Receptors originate from a human donor with alopecia areata. CDR3s include the opening cysteine and the closing phenylalanine or tryptophan. D genes are given only for firm matches. Clone size, where shown, is once, few, many, or a class for clones that have expanded.

clone_size,j_call,d_call,v_call,cdr3_aa,cdr3_nt
.,TRBJ2-7,TRBD2,TRBV7-3,CASSLTSGSSEQYF,TGTGCCAGCAGCCTGACTAGCGGGAGTAGCGAGCAGTACTTC
.,TRBJ2-7,TRBD2,TRBV7-2,CASSLGSGRTYEQYF,TGTGCCAGCAGCTTAGGTAGCGGGAGGACCTACGAGCAGTACTTC
.,TRBJ2-3,.,TRBV29-1,CSVEPNDAGTQYF,TGCAGCGTTGAACCGAACGACGCGGGGACGCAGTATTTT
.,TRBJ1-2,TRBD1,TRBV29-1,CSVRTGDHGYTF,TGCAGCGTCCGGACAGGGGATCACGGCTACACCTTC
.,TRBJ2-7,.,TRBV30,CAWSVREDYEQYF,TGTGCCTGGAGTGTCAGGGAGGACTACGAGCAGTACTTC
.,TRBJ2-5,TRBD1,TRBV5-1,CASSLGTGKETQYF,TGCGCCAGCAGCCTCGGGACAGGGAAAGAGACCCAGTACTTC
.,TRBJ2-1,TRBD2,TRBV9,CASSFRTSGGEQFF,TGTGCCAGCAGCTTTCGGACTAGCGGGGGGGAGCAGTTCTTC
few,TRBJ2-5,.,TRBV5-1,CASSSRETQYF,TGCGCCAGCAGCTCGAGAGAGACCCAGTACTTC
once,TRBJ2-5,.,TRBV27,CASSLRALGETQYF,TGTGCCAGCAGTTTAAGGGCGCTCGGGGAGACCCAGTACTTC
.,TRBJ2-3,.,TRBV4-3,CASSQRATDTQYF,TGCGCCAGCAGCCAAAGGGCCACAGATACGCAGTATTTT
.,TRBJ1-1,.,TRBV7-2,CASSFYRNTEAFF,TGTGCCAGCAGCTTCTACAGGAACACTGAAGCTTTCTTT
.,TRBJ2-3,.,TRBV29-1,CSVAKSGTGTDTQYF,TGCAGCGTTGCGAAGTCCGGAACGGGCACAGATACGCAGTATTTT
.,TRBJ1-1,.,TRBV20-1,CSAIPRDSPIF,TGCAGTGCTATCCCCCGAGACAGCCCGATCTTT
.,TRBJ2-1,TRBD2,TRBV19,CASSTTSGRALEQFF,TGTGCCAGTAGTACCACTAGCGGGAGGGCCCTTGAGCAGTTCTTC
.,TRBJ1-5,.,TRBV18,CASSPGTNGQPQHF,TGTGCCAGCTCACCGGGGACAAACGGACAGCCCCAGCATTTT
few,TRBJ2-7,.,TRBV2,CASSLTYEQYF,TGTGCCAGCAGCCTAACCTACGAGCAGTACTTC
.,TRBJ2-5,.,TRBV14,CASSRAPTSQETQYF,TGTGCCAGCAGCCGAGCCCCGACATCACAAGAGACCCAGTACTTC
.,TRBJ1-1,TRBD1,TRBV4-2,CASSHGGTGTADTEAFF,TGTGCCAGCAGCCATGGAGGCACAGGGACAGCGGACACTGAAGCTTTCTTT
few,TRBJ2-1,TRBD2,TRBV7-2,CASNKRGGYNEQFF,TGTGCCAGCAACAAGCGGGGGGGCTACAATGAGCAGTTCTTC
.,TRBJ2-5,TRBD2,TRBV2,CASNTIAGTYQETQYF,TGTGCCAGCAACACCATAGCGGGGACGTACCAAGAGACCCAGTACTTC
few,TRBJ1-2,.,TRBV12-2,CASRLHGYYGYTF,TGTGCAAGTCGCTTACACGGCTATTATGGCTACACCTTC
.,TRBJ2-1,.,TRBV20-1,CSARESGEQFF,TGCAGTGCTAGAGAGAGCGGGGAGCAGTTCTTC
once,TRBJ1-1,.,TRBV6-5,CASHVPGFTEAFF,TGTGCCAGCCACGTCCCGGGGTTCACTGAAGCTTTCTTT
.,TRBJ2-7,.,TRBV7-2,CASRDGGAYEQYF,TGTGCCAGCAGGGATGGTGGAGCCTACGAGCAGTACTTC
.,TRBJ2-7,TRBD1,TRBV7-9,CASSDTRFRGRISYEQYF,TGTGCCAGCAGCGATACGAGGTTCAGGGGGCGTATCTCCTACGAGCAGTACTTC
few,TRBJ2-1,.,TRBV13,CASSLDSLYNEQFF,TGTGCCAGCAGCTTAGACAGTCTATACAATGAGCAGTTCTTC
.,TRBJ1-1,TRBD1,TRBV5-1,CASSTTGTVNTEAFF,TGCGCCAGCAGCACCACCGGGACAGTCAACACTGAAGCTTTCTTT
.,TRBJ1-1,TRBD1,TRBV7-9,CASRLDRGGTEAFF,TGTGCCAGCAGACTCGACAGGGGGGGGACTGAAGCTTTCTTT
once,TRBJ1-1,TRBD1,TRBV6-5,CASSYGGQGVSAFF,TGTGCCAGCAGTTACGGAGGACAGGGTGTTAGCGCTTTCTTT
.,TRBJ2-5,.,TRBV5-1,CASSQSQETQYF,TGCGCCAGCAGCCAGTCTCAAGAGACCCAGTACTTC
.,TRBJ1-1,.,TRBV27,CASSLSGPRLETEAFF,TGTGCCAGCAGTTTATCCGGGCCCCGACTTGAGACTGAAGCTTTCTTT
.,TRBJ1-1,.,TRBV28,CASSLGQRKAFF,TGTGCCAGCAGTTTAGGACAGAGGAAAGCTTTCTTT
.,TRBJ2-3,TRBD2,TRBV5-6,CASSFRPSGTDTQYF,TGTGCCAGCAGCTTTAGGCCTAGCGGAACAGATACGCAGTATTTT
few,TRBJ2-1,TRBD2,TRBV30,CAWSVAGGVVNEQFF,TGTGCCTGGAGTGTAGCGGGAGGGGTCGTGAATGAGCAGTTCTTC
.,TRBJ2-7,.,TRBV28,CASRDRSVQYF,TGTGCCAGCAGGGATCGATCCGTCCAGTACTTC
.,TRBJ2-6,.,TRBV18,CASSPLNSGANVLTF,TGTGCCAGCTCACCGTTAAACTCTGGGGCCAACGTCCTGACTTTC
.,TRBJ1-1,.,TRBV7-2,CASSLGPGIEAFF,TGTGCCAGCAGCTTAGGTCCCGGGATCGAAGCTTTCTTT
.,TRBJ2-6,.,TRBV15,CATSRDRAGANVLTF,TGTGCCACCAGCAGAGATCGCGCTGGGGCCAACGTCCTGACTTTC
.,TRBJ2-1,TRBD2,TRBV30,CAWSRGLGGDNEQFF,TGTGCCTGGAGCCGGGGACTAGGAGGGGACAATGAGCAGTTCTTC
.,TRBJ2-7,.,TRBV5-7,CASSSRRRAYEQYF,TGTGCCAGCAGCTCAAGACGGAGAGCCTACGAGCAGTACTTC
.,TRBJ1-2,TRBD1,TRBV5-1,CASSWTGYDGYTF,TGCGCCAGCAGCTGGACAGGGTATGATGGCTACACCTTC
.,TRBJ2-3,TRBD1,TRBV30,CAYRQGGADTQYF,TGTGCCTATAGACAGGGCGGCGCAGATACGCAGTATTTT
few,TRBJ2-5,.,TRBV10-3,CAISLEAAETQYF,TGTGCCATCAGCTTAGAAGCTGCCGAGACCCAGTACTTC
.,TRBJ2-5,.,TRBV7-3,CASSLSGRESETQYF,TGTGCCAGCAGCTTATCTGGTCGGGAGAGTGAGACCCAGTACTTC
few,TRBJ2-7,TRBD2,TRBV5-4,CASPGLAVYEQYF,TGTGCCAGTCCGGGACTAGCGGTCTACGAGCAGTACTTC
once,TRBJ2-5,.,TRBV2,CASSGDRGAGETQYF,TGTGCCAGCAGTGGGGACCGGGGGGCTGGAGAGACCCAGTACTTC
.,TRBJ1-5,.,TRBV4-1,CASSQESTGTVNQPQHF,TGCGCCAGCAGCCAAGAAAGCACAGGCACTGTCAATCAGCCCCAGCATTTT
.,TRBJ2-1,.,TRBV5-6,CASSLGQAYNEQFF,TGTGCCAGCAGCTTGGGACAGGCTTACAATGAGCAGTTCTTC
.,TRBJ2-3,.,TRBV15,CATSYLRVGDTQYF,TGTGCCACCAGCTACCTCCGGGTAGGAGATACGCAGTATTTT
.,TRBJ2-2,.,TRBV11-2,CASSLETTGGELFF,TGTGCCAGCAGCCTAGAGACGACGGGCGGGGAGCTGTTTTTT
few,TRBJ2-1,.,TRBV29-1,CSVRGPEQFF,TGCAGCGTTCGCGGACCTGAGCAGTTCTTC
.,TRBJ1-2,TRBD1,TRBV18,CASSPLGTADNYGYTF,TGTGCCAGCTCACCACTCGGGACAGCGGATAACTATGGCTACACCTTC
.,TRBJ2-1,.,TRBV21-1,CASSTLRASGRAGEQFF,TGTGCCAGCAGCACTTTAAGGGCTAGCGGGAGGGCAGGTGAGCAGTTCTTC
.,TRBJ1-5,.,TRBV5-1,CASSLFRENQPQHF,TGCGCCAGCAGCTTGTTTAGGGAAAATCAGCCCCAGCATTTT
.,TRBJ1-5,TRBD1,TRBV6-6,CASRGTVKNQPQHF,TGTGCCAGCAGGGGGACAGTCAAAAATCAGCCCCAGCATTTT